The present entry profiles one T cell receptor beta chain with its context. In the authors' workflow: Estimation of nucleated cell counts relied on the amplification of reference gene primers. Sequenced by immunoSEQ multiplex PCR; TCRdb stores in-frame clones only, minus some. V, J and clone size derive from that table, while D and trimming were established from the DNA sequence. The table has roughly 130,000 clones, over 75% seen once. This entry belongs to a study of blood T cell repertoires in COVID-19. Study as a whole: COVID-19 samples, acute and convalescent, were from the United States, Italy and Spain. T cells, B-cell-depleted T cells, or PBMCs provided the cDNA or gDNA that served as material.

The V gene end was trimmed by 6 bases and the J gene end by 3 bases; junction bases not matched to a gene: 8. The CDR3 is made up of 15 amino acids. Germline V gene sequence: CDR1 MGHRA, CDR2 YSYEKL. The sample was peripheral blood. The rearrangement links TRBV4-1 to TRBJ2-7, with TRBD2 matching 10 bases. The receptor's source is a man in his sixties with active or convalescent COVID-19. Written as DNA, the CDR3 is TGCGCCAGCAGTCAGGTGGGACTAGCGAGCTACGAGCAGTACTTC. This encodes CASSQVGLASYEQYF.